This TCR beta chain comes out of a study of blood T cell repertoires in COVID-19. Study-level information: The origin of the acute and convalescent COVID-19 samples was the United States, Italy and Spain. PBMCs, B-cell-depleted T cells, or T cells provided the cDNA or gDNA that made up the material.

Of note for this clone: Other nucleotide sequences in the sample specify the same CDR3.

CDR1 and CDR2 from the germline V gene are SQVTM and ANQGSEA. The V end lost 6 bases, the J end lost 1 base, and 9 bases lay between the germline ends. This CDR3 comprises 13 residues. Source study methods: Estimates of nucleated cell counts were drawn from the amplification of reference gene primers. Profiling relied on immunoSEQ multiplex PCR, and the TCRdb table lists in-frame clones only, not all of them. V and J calls and clone size follow that table, whereas D and trimming were derived from the DNA. Found here are roughly 170,000 clones, about 85% of them singletons; the top ten hold about 1.2%.

The sequence was collected from a man between 60 and 70 years old who had recovered from COVID-19. V gene TRBV29-1 combines with J gene TRBJ2-2; D gene uncertain. The sample was peripheral blood. The CDR3 sequence is CSVETVNTGELFF. CDR3 nucleotide sequence: TGCAGCGTGGAGACGGTGAACACCGGGGAGCTGTTTTTT.